The 30 T cell receptor beta chains below come from one sample, sequenced in a study of Ad26.COV2.S vaccination and SARS-CoV-2 variants (dated by TCRdb to about 2021). The time point label, as the study defines it: individuals recovered from natural SARS-CoV-2 infection. The method was the immunoSEQ multiplex PCR assay. Here the immuneACCESS table is served through TCRdb, limited to in-frame sequences with V and J called. Missing clones are a known gap in these copies; in checked studies unresolved V genes cover under half, and the rest lacks a known reason. This sample gives 300,000 to 450,000 clones in total; just over 90% of them show up just once. 3.9% of the sample is held by the ten biggest clonotypes. Material: peripheral blood, obtained after recovery from COVID-19. These receptors came from a human donor who had recovered from COVID-19.

The table lists this clone with a few counts. V is TRBV19 and J is TRBJ1-5; maybe TRBD1 (6 bases). CDR1 LNHDA and CDR2 SQIVND come from the germline V gene (reference sequence). V was pared by 6 bases and J by 9 bases, with 12 bases between. The CDR3 has 12 amino acids. CDR3 residues: CASRPTGRPQHF. CDR3 nucleotides: TGTGCCAGTAGGCCCACAGGGAGGCCCCAGCATTTT.

The J gene is TRBJ1-6, the V gene TRBV28; 7 nucleotides agree with TRBD1. CDR1 and CDR2 (germline): MDHEN, SYDVKM. CDR3 length: 12 amino acids. Trimming cost V 10 bases and J 10 bases; bases outside gene matches: 7. The CDR3, as DNA: TGTGCCACCGGGACAGTAGGCTCACCCCTCCACTTT. It specifies CATGTVGSPLHF.

The chain employs TRBV7-2 and TRBJ2-7, with TRBD2 matching over 8 bases. After removal of 5 bases from V and 10 bases from J, the junction contained 7 bases not matched to a gene. The CDR3 has 12 residues. Germline CDR1 and CDR2: SGHTA and FQGNSA. The DNA of the CDR3 is TGTGCCAGCAGCCCCGGGGGGGGTCCCCAGTACTTC. Translation: CASSPGGGPQYF.

The chain has TRBV5-5 and TRBJ1-5, with 7 bases lining up with TRBD1. Trimming at V came to 4 bases and at J to 0 bases, leaving 10 bases not matched to a gene. The CDR3 is 17 amino acids. CDR1 and CDR2 from the germline V gene are SGHKS and YYEKEE (reference sequence). CDR3 bases: TGTGCCAGCAGCGTGGGGACAGCAAAAAATAGCAATCAGCCCCAGCATTTT. This translates into CASSVGTAKNSNQPQHF.

On this clone: Additional DNA sequences in this sample encode the identical CDR3. The chain employs TRBV6-5 and TRBJ1-1; D not resolved. Germline assignment: CDR1 MNHEY and CDR2 SVGAGI. V lost 0 bases to trimming and J lost 1 base, with 6 bases between them. The CDR3 loop spans 14 amino acids. CDR3 residues: CASSYSGRNTEAFF. CDR3 DNA: TGTGCCAGCAGTTACTCCGGCCGGAACACTGAAGCTTTCTTT.

The chain carries TRBV4-1 and TRBJ1-2, with D perhaps TRBD1 (5 bases). The CDR3 totals 14 residues. Germline loops: CDR1 MGHRA, CDR2 YSYEKL. Trimming removed 0 bases at V and 6 bases at J, with 11 bases between. The CDR3 coding sequence is TGCGCCAGCAGCCAAGATAGTCGGGGGAATGGCTACACCTTC. It is translated as CASSQDSRGNGYTF.

V and J are TRBV19 and TRBJ2-7; tentatively, D is TRBD1 (6 bases). The CDR3 is 14 amino acids. The germline V gene encodes CDR1 LNHDA and CDR2 SQIVND (reference sequence). V was cut by 8 bases and J by 6 bases, with 20 bases left in between. The CDR3: CASAGAPSTSEQYF. CDR3 DNA sequence: TGTGCCAGTGCAGGGGCGCCCTCAACCTCCGAGCAGTACTTC. Filled out from reference TRBV19 and TRBJ2-7, the complete variable domain reads DGGITQSPKYLFRKEGQNVTLSCEQNLNHDAMYWYRQDPGQGLRLIYYSQIVNDFQKGDIAEGYSVSREKKESFPLTVTSAQKNPTAFYLCASAGAPSTSEQYFGPGTRLTVT.

The chain is built from TRBV14 and TRBJ1-4, with a tentative D call TRBD1 (6 bases). The V end was cut by 3 bases, the J end by 5 bases, with 13 bases between. The CDR3 runs 15 residues. The germline V gene has CDR1 SGHDN and CDR2 FVKESK. The CDR3 spells CASSHPTGRNEKLFF. CDR3 DNA sequence: TGTGCCAGCAGCCACCCTACAGGGAGGAATGAAAAACTGTTTTTT.

V and J are TRBV5-4 and TRBJ1-2; TRBD1 might be the D (5 bases). Germline V gives CDR1 SGHNT, CDR2 YYREEE (reference sequence). The CDR3 covers 15 residues. Trimming stripped 0 bases from V and 1 base from J, with 10 bases between. CDR3 in DNA: TGTGCCAGCAGCTTGGTGACAGAACGTAACTATGGCTACACCTTC. Its translation is CASSLVTERNYGYTF.

The DNA of the CDR3 is TGTGCCAGCAGGTGGGACCCTCGGTCCTCCTACGAGCAGTACTTC. Its protein product is CASRWDPRSSYEQYF. The V call is TRBV7-8, the J call TRBJ2-7; either TRBD1 or TRBD2 may supply D (5 bases each). CDR1 SGHVS and CDR2 FQNEAQ come from the germline V gene. V was shortened by 6 bases and J by 0 bases, with 15 bases between the two germline ends. CDR3 length: 15 amino acids. Using reference TRBV7-8 and TRBJ2-7 for the parts outside the CDR3, the full variable domain is GAGVSQSPRYKVAKRGQDVALRCDPISGHVSLFWYQQALGQGPEFLTYFQNEAQLDKSGLPSDRFFAERPEGSVSTLKIQRTQQEDSAVYLCASRWDPRSSYEQYFGPGTRLTVT.

The V gene is TRBV18, the J gene TRBJ2-1; TRBD2 matches 10 bases. Germline assignment: CDR1 KGHSH and CDR2 LQKENI. The CDR3 spans 16 residues. Trimming cost V 0 bases and J 9 bases; bases outside gene matches: 8. CDR3 sequence: CASSPPSSGGAGEQFF. The CDR3 DNA follows: TGTGCCAGCTCACCACCCTCCAGCGGGGGGGCCGGTGAGCAGTTCTTC.

The chain carries TRBV6-5 and TRBJ1-5; maybe TRBD1 (5 bases). This CDR3 has 12 amino acids. The V end lost 7 bases, the J end lost 6 bases, and 10 bases lay between the germline ends. The germline CDR1 and CDR2 sequences are MNHEY and SVGAGI. CDR3: CASTIGVQPQHF. The CDR3 DNA sequence: TGTGCCAGCACTATAGGGGTTCAGCCCCAGCATTTT.

The V gene is TRBV4-1, the J gene TRBJ2-2; 7 bases match TRBD2. The CDR3 sequence is 16 residues long. Germline-derived CDR1 and CDR2 are MGHRA and YSYEKL. With V trimmed by 0 bases and J by 4 bases, 5 bases remained unmatched. The CDR3 DNA sequence: TGCGCCAGCAGCCAAGATTCCGCGGGGGTCACCGGGGAGCTGTTTTTT. As protein: CASSQDSAGVTGELFF.

The V and J genes are TRBV19 and TRBJ2-5, with D possibly matching TRBD2 (6 bases). Germline assignment: CDR1 LNHDA and CDR2 SQIVND (reference sequence). The CDR3 extends over 12 amino acids. The V end was cut by 6 bases, the J end by 2 bases, with 7 bases between. The CDR3: CASREGQETQYF. CDR3 coding DNA: TGTGCCAGTAGGGAGGGGCAAGAGACCCAGTACTTC.

The chain joins TRBV10-3 to TRBJ1-2; 8 bases map to TRBD1. The trim removed 3 bases at V and 7 bases at J, leaving 7 bases unmatched. The CDR3 has 14 residues. Germline CDR1 and CDR2: ENHRY and SYGVKD. This CDR3 is CAISDPDRGGGYTF. CDR3 DNA: TGTGCCATCAGTGACCCAGACAGGGGTGGTGGCTACACCTTC.

CDR3 DNA: TGTGCCAGCAGCTTCACAGGGGCTCCGTTAGAGACCCAGTACTTC. Residues: CASSFTGAPLETQYF. The rearrangement uses TRBV5-4 and TRBJ2-5; 7 bases match TRBD1. The CDR3 consists of 15 residues. J was trimmed by 4 bases and V by 2 bases; bases with no gene match: 8. Germline V gene sequence: CDR1 SGHNT, CDR2 YYREEE (reference sequence).

The chain is built from TRBV6-5 and TRBJ1-4; D gene uncertain. Germline loops: CDR1 MNHEY, CDR2 SVGAGI. CDR3 length equals 16 residues. V gave up 0 bases and J gave up 2 bases, with 10 bases separating them. CDR3 nucleotide sequence: TGTGCCAGCAGTTACTCGTGGGGTTTTACTAATGAAAAACTGTTTTTT. The encoded protein is CASSYSWGFTNEKLFF.

The rearrangement uses TRBV2 and TRBJ1-2; TRBD1 might be the D (6 bases). V lost 6 bases to trimming and J lost 8 bases, with 13 bases between them. From germline, CDR1 is SNHLY and CDR2 FYNNEI. The CDR3 runs to 12 residues. CDR3 sequence: CASSQWTEGYTF. The DNA of the CDR3 is TGTGCCAGCAGCCAATGGACAGAAGGCTACACCTTC.

This clone was detected once. The chain combines TRBV7-9 with TRBJ1-2, with D hard to call. V lost 3 bases to trimming and J lost 2 bases, with 16 bases between them. The CDR3 spans 16 residues. The germline CDR1 and CDR2 sequences are SEHNR and FQNEAQ (reference sequence). Here the CDR3 DNA reads TGTGCCAGCAGCTTTTCAATCGGTCGGGGAAACTATGGCTACACCTTC. This codes for CASSFSIGRGNYGYTF.

The table lists this clone with a few counts. This CDR3 reads CASSPRTGSSGNTIYF. Written as DNA, the CDR3 is TGCGCCAGCAGCCCTAGGACAGGGAGCTCTGGAAACACCATATATTTT. The V gene is TRBV5-1, the J gene TRBJ1-3; 8 bases align to TRBD1. The V and J ends lost 4 bases and 0 bases, in that order; junction bases with no gene match: 6. This CDR3 has 16 amino acids. Germline assignment: CDR1 SGHRS and CDR2 YFSETQ.

This chain uses TRBV5-4 with TRBJ1-2; D may be TRBD1 (5 bases). Germline assignment: CDR1 SGHNT and CDR2 YYREEE (reference sequence). V was trimmed by 2 bases and J by 8 bases, leaving 19 bases between them. The CDR3 runs 15 residues. CDR3: CASSFGGAGFLGYTF. In DNA form, the CDR3 reads TGTGCCAGCAGCTTTGGGGGAGCGGGTTTCCTGGGCTACACCTTC.

The chain carries TRBV7-6 and TRBJ1-4; D is ambiguous. Germline CDR1 reads SGHVS; CDR2 reads FNYEAQ. The CDR3 is 13 residues long. V was cut by 2 bases and J by 7 bases, with 8 bases left in between. CDR3: CASSLLVFEKLFF. The CDR3 bases are TGTGCCAGCAGCTTATTAGTATTTGAAAAACTGTTTTTT.

The chain recombines TRBV9 with TRBJ1-1, with D perhaps matching TRBD1 (6 bases). CDR1 and CDR2 (germline): SGDLS, YYNGEE. With 1 base removed from V and 1 base from J, the gap between germline ends came to 8 bases. The CDR3 length is 14 residues. The CDR3 nucleotides are TGTGCCAGCAGCGTAAGAGGGGGGAACACTGAAGCTTTCTTT. This encodes CASSVRGGNTEAFF.

The gene calls are TRBV11-1 and TRBJ2-7; D perhaps matches TRBD2 (6 bases). V shed 0 bases and J shed 2 bases, with 11 bases lying between them. This CDR3 has 15 amino acids. CDR1 is SGHAT and CDR2 is FQDESV in the germline V gene (reference sequence). CDR3 bases: TGTGCCAGCAGCTTAGCGCGGGGTACCACCTACGAGCAGTACTTC. Its translation: CASSLARGTTYEQYF.

V usage is TRBV6-1 and J usage is TRBJ2-1; possible D gene TRBD1, 5 bases. Trimming removed 0 bases from V and 5 bases from J, with 11 bases in between. The CDR3 is 15 residues long. Germline-derived CDR1 and CDR2 are MNHNS and SASEGT. CDR3 nucleotide sequence: TGTGCCAGCAGTGAAGCAGGGGTAATCGACAATGAGCAGTTCTTC. As protein: CASSEAGVIDNEQFF.

The chain has TRBV5-4 and TRBJ1-1; D remains ambiguous. Per germline, CDR1 SGHNT and CDR2 YYREEE (reference sequence). Trimming pared 3 bases from V and 0 bases from J, leaving 6 bases between. The CDR3 totals 13 residues. CDR3 in DNA: TGTGCCAGCAGCTACTCAATGAACACTGAAGCTTTCTTT. Protein product: CASSYSMNTEAFF. The variable domain in full, completed from reference TRBV5-4 and TRBJ1-1, reads ETGVTQSPTHLIKTRGQQVTLRCSSQSGHNTVSWYQQALGQGPQFIFQYYREEENGRGNFPPRFSGLQFPNYSSELNVNALELDDSALYLCASSYSMNTEAFFGQGTRLTVV.

CDR3 coding DNA: TGTGCCAGCGCGGGTTCAGGCAATCAGCCCCAGCATTTT. Protein: CASAGSGNQPQHF. This chain connects TRBV5-5 to TRBJ1-5, with no clear D. Germline V gives CDR1 SGHKS, CDR2 YYEKEE (reference sequence). Trimming shortened V by 7 bases and J by 2 bases, and 10 bases separated the two germline ends. The CDR3 runs 13 residues.

This clone was recorded a few times. J is TRBJ1-1 and V is TRBV7-9; D uncertain. The CDR3 extends over 14 amino acids. V lost 7 bases and J 3 bases, leaving 15 bases between the germline ends. The germline gives CDR1 SEHNR, CDR2 FQNEAQ (reference sequence). Here the CDR3 DNA reads TGTGCCAGCACCCCGGCCCGCACGGACACTGAAGCTTTCTTT. Translating it yields CASTPARTDTEAFF.

This sequence joins TRBV10-3 and TRBJ1-2, with unresolved D. V shed 4 bases and J shed 1 base, with 16 bases lying between them. Germline V lookup: CDR1 ENHRY, CDR2 SYGVKD. The CDR3 contains 16 residues. The CDR3: CAISVSGLEGNYGYTF. In DNA, the CDR3 is TGTGCCATCAGTGTCTCCGGACTAGAGGGTAACTATGGCTACACCTTC.

Comments on this clone: Different DNA sequences within this sample yield the same CDR3. The gene calls are TRBV4-3 and TRBJ1-1, with D possibly matching TRBD1 (6 bases). The CDR3 loop spans 13 amino acids. Trimming pared 0 bases from V and 4 bases from J, leaving 6 bases between. The germline gives CDR1 LGHNA, CDR2 YSLEER. In nucleotides, the CDR3 is TGCGCCAGCAGCCAAGAAGGGGGCACTGAAGCTTTCTTT. Encoded protein: CASSQEGGTEAFF.